The clone carrying this TCR beta chain was seen only a few times. One entry per CDR3 protein, called by TCRdb with MiXCR from the 5' RACE reads. The sample yields roughly 40,000 distinct CDR3 sequences, roughly 7.1% seen once. Germline CDR1 is LNHNV and CDR2 is YYDKDF (reference sequence). The V and J ends lost 0 bases and 2 bases, in that order; junction bases with no gene match: 9. CDR3 size: 17 residues. Specified time point: sample taken at primary tumor resection. Unsorted whole RNA samples from tumor, nontumor lung or frozen PBMC were sequenced. The data derive from a study of spatial heterogeneity in lung cancer.

The genes are TRBV15 and TRBJ2-7; 8 nucleotides line up with TRBD1. The TCR sequence derives from a female donor with early-stage non-small cell lung cancer. Sequenced here: PBMCs, sampled at surgery. In nucleotides, the CDR3 is TGTGCCACCAGCAGAGAAGTCGGACAGGGTACTACCTACGAGCAGTACTTC. It specifies CATSREVGQGTTYEQYF.